The clone carrying this T cell receptor beta chain was seen only a few times. The CDR3 has 15 residues. Trimming cost V 0 bases and J 2 bases, with 10 bases left between them. CDR1 and CDR2 (germline): MGHRA, YSYEKL. Using immunoSEQ multiplex PCR, the repertoire was profiled, and TCRdb retains in-frame clones only, with some absent. The sample contains about 1.1 million clones, 70% to 85% of which appear only once. This sample is part of a study of shared clonotypes between healthy human individuals. The receptor's source is a man aged 18 to 30 in good health. Some clones in this sample may be carry-over from other donors' samples. This sequence joins TRBV4-1 and TRBJ2-5; D not resolved. Material for sequencing was memory CD4+ T cells from PBMCs. Stated subset: CD45RA-negative fraction. The CDR3 loop is CASSQDWANQETQYF. As DNA, the CDR3 is TGCGCCAGCAGCCAAGATTGGGCTAATCAAGAGACCCAGTACTTC.